This TCR beta chain is from a study of T cell repertoires in cytomegalovirus infection (dated by TCRdb to between 2018 and 2020). Context from the whole study: Donor HLA type was relevant to the analysis, because carriage of CMV infection together with the matching HLA type was indicated by public TCR beta signatures.

V was cut back by 6 bases and J by 4 bases, leaving a gap of 18 bases between them. The cysteine opens and the phenylalanine closes a CDR3 of 15 amino acids. The kept DNA is CDR3 alone, 45 bases in frame from the first base. CDR1 and CDR2, looked up from the germline V gene, are MNHNS and SASEGT. What the authors observed across the whole study: In both this cohort and an independent cohort of 352 donors, the cumulative frequency of public TCR beta family members distinguished carriers of CMV infection plus the relevant HLA type. The ex vivo response was dominated by HLA-C-restricted CMV-specific TCR beta clonotypes, which also provided the single most frequent clonotype in two of eight donors.

Sequenced on an Illumina HiSeq 1500. TCRdb handled the public reads itself, with Q25 trimming in fastp and clone calling in MiXCR, and kept productive beta chains. Identical CDR3 proteins give one entry, which carries the most common genes and DNA. The table for this sample lists about 46,000 distinct CDR3 sequences; approximately 22% of them were counted only once. Less than 20% of the sample is held by the ten biggest clonotypes. This clonotype was recorded once. No cognate antigen has been identified for it. No base-level quality is on record; no much larger clone is a single base apart. A single read offers scant evidence.

Sequenced input: PBMCs, sequenced either directly or after in vitro stimulation (not recorded which). This clonotype originated in a human donor in good health (CMV status not recorded). Some clones in this sample may be carry-over from other donors' samples. This receptor chain uses TRBV6-1 and TRBJ2-5, with the D call perhaps TRBD1 or TRBD2, as 7 bases match in each case. For the CDR3, the sequence is CASRVKTGEGETQYF. Read as DNA, the sequence is TGTGCCAGCAGAGTAAAAACAGGGGAGGGAGAGACCCAGTACTTC.